This entry lists 25 T cell receptor beta chains sequenced from one sample in a study of shared clonotypes between healthy human individuals. The method was immunoSEQ multiplex PCR; TCRdb's version includes in-frame clones alone and lacks a portion of them. The sample has millions of clones, 90% to 95% seen once. Material: naive CD4+ T cells sorted from blood. As to subset: CD45RA+ positively selected. The receptor set was obtained from a man younger than 35 in good health.

The V gene is TRBV5-4, the J gene TRBJ2-2; no firm D call. The germline V gene has CDR1 SGHNT and CDR2 YYREEE (reference sequence). V lost 5 bases and J lost 5, with 7 bases in between. The CDR3 has 12 amino acids. CDR3 in DNA: TGTGCCAGCAGTCCGATAACCGGGGAGCTGTTTTTT. Amino acids: CASSPITGELFF.

V and J are TRBV19 and TRBJ1-2, with D unclear. The CDR3 sequence is 13 residues long. The germline V and J ends were trimmed by 3 bases and 2 bases, with 7 bases remaining between them. CDR1 and CDR2 (germline): LNHDA, SQIVND (reference sequence). CDR3 protein: CASSIRLNYGYTF. The CDR3 DNA reads TGTGCCAGTAGTATTCGTTTGAACTATGGCTACACCTTC.

V usage is TRBV4-1 and J usage is TRBJ2-5; 7 bases align to TRBD1. Matching the DNA end better, TRBJ2-7 makes the J call doubtful. In germline, CDR1 is MGHRA, CDR2 YSYEKL. The CDR3 totals 15 residues. DNA for the CDR3: TGCGCCAGCAGCCACCCGGGACAGTCTTACCCCGAGCAGTACTTC. Protein sequence: CASSHPGQSYPEQYF.

The chain couples TRBV5-6 to TRBJ2-6; D ambiguous. The CDR3 runs to 17 residues. V was shortened by 0 bases and J by 0 bases, with 10 bases between the two germline ends. From germline, CDR1 is SGHDT and CDR2 YYEEEE. The CDR3 DNA reads as TGTGCCAGCAGCTTGGCCAGACAAGTCTCTGGGGCCAACGTCCTGACTTTC. Amino acids: CASSLARQVSGANVLTF.

The gene calls are TRBV6-5 and TRBJ2-5; 9 bases map to TRBD1. The CDR3 is 13 residues long. The V and J ends lost 6 bases and 5 bases, in that order; junction bases with no gene match: 4. Germline-derived CDR1 and CDR2 are MNHEY and SVGAGI. The CDR3 sequence: CASRDRGRETQYF. CDR3 coding DNA: TGTGCCAGCAGGGACAGGGGTCGCGAGACCCAGTACTTC.

The chain couples TRBV4-2 to TRBJ1-4; 7 bases line up with TRBD1. CDR1 and CDR2 from the germline V gene are LGHNA and YNFKEQ. CDR3 size: 16 residues. The V segment lost 8 bases and the J segment 0 bases; nucleotides outside the gene matches: 9. The CDR3 region is CASYMGQKATNEKLFF. The CDR3 nucleotides read TGTGCCAGCTATATGGGACAGAAGGCAACTAATGAAAAACTGTTTTTT.

The chain recombines TRBV30 with TRBJ2-1; 7 nucleotides agree with TRBD1. The V segment lost 1 base and the J segment 7 bases; nucleotides outside the gene matches: 7. The CDR3 spans 14 residues. Per the germline V gene, CDR1 is GTSNPN and CDR2 is SVGIG (reference sequence). CDR3 coding DNA: TGTGCCTGGAGTGATGCCAGGGGGTCGAATGAGCAGTTCTTC. It specifies CAWSDARGSNEQFF.

The rearrangement links TRBV5-4 to TRBJ1-1, with no clear D. The CDR3 spans 14 residues. V was clipped by 0 bases and J by 2 bases, with 8 bases between them. Germline values: CDR1 SGHNT, CDR2 YYREEE (reference sequence). Here the CDR3 DNA reads TGTGCCAGCAGCTTGGGCTGGGGTAACACTGAAGCTTTCTTT. This gives the protein CASSLGWGNTEAFF.

The DNA of the CDR3 is TGTGCCAGCAGCTTAATGCCATCGAGCTCCTACGAGCAGTACTTC. The encoded protein is CASSLMPSSSYEQYF. V is TRBV7-2 and J is TRBJ2-7, with D uncertain. The CDR3 has 15 amino acids. V was cut by 2 bases and J by 0 bases, with 11 bases left in between. Germline CDR1 and CDR2: SGHTA and FQGNSA.

This chain connects TRBV5-1 to TRBJ2-3, with D hard to call. The CDR3 is 16 residues long. Looked up from germline, CDR1 is SGHRS and CDR2 is YFSETQ. V gave up 4 bases and J gave up 9 bases, with 24 bases separating them. The CDR3 reads CASSPHEEQHVGTQYF. As DNA, the CDR3 is TGCGCCAGCAGCCCCCACGAAGAGCAGCACGTCGGAACGCAGTATTTT. Together with reference TRBV5-1 and TRBJ2-3, the CDR3 gives the full variable domain: KAGVTQTPRYLIKTRGQQVTLSCSPISGHRSVSWYQQTPGQGLQFLFEYFSETQRNKGNFPGRFSGRQFSNSRSEMNVSTLELGDSALYLCASSPHEEQHVGTQYFGPGTRLTVL.

CDR3 sequence reads: CASSHRDRGRYEQYF. The CDR3, as DNA: TGTGCCAGCAGTCACCGGGACAGGGGGCGTTACGAGCAGTACTTC. This chain links TRBV14 with TRBJ2-7; 12 nucleotides align to TRBD1. The trim removed 6 bases at V and 4 bases at J, leaving 7 bases unmatched. Per germline, CDR1 SGHDN and CDR2 FVKESK. The length of the CDR3 is 15 residues.

The chain links TRBV28 to TRBJ2-1; 11 positions agree with TRBD1. The CDR3 consists of 17 residues. The germline V gene has CDR1 MDHEN and CDR2 SYDVKM. Losses at the gene ends were 6 bases for V and 5 bases for J; bases not matched to a gene: 12. CDR3 coding DNA: TGTGCCAGCAGGGGGTCCCCGGGACAGGGGGTAAACAATGAGCAGTTCTTC. This codes for CASRGSPGQGVNNEQFF.

The chain combines TRBV6-1 with TRBJ1-6, with no clear D. This CDR3 spans 13 amino acids. Per germline, CDR1 MNHNS and CDR2 SASEGT. Trimming pared 1 base from V and 10 bases from J, leaving 8 bases between. CDR3 in amino acids: CASSEVEGSPLHF. In DNA, the CDR3 is TGTGCCAGCAGTGAAGTGGAGGGATCACCCCTCCACTTT.

The chain joins TRBV11-2 to TRBJ2-3, with D unresolved. CDR1 SGHAT and CDR2 FQNNGV come from the germline V gene. The ends were cut back, 5 bases at V and 2 bases at J, with 8 bases in the middle. The CDR3 extends over 13 amino acids. The CDR3: CASSRTFTDTQYF. The CDR3 DNA follows: TGTGCCAGCAGCCGCACCTTCACAGATACGCAGTATTTT.

The chain recombines TRBV19 with TRBJ1-5; 7 nucleotides align to TRBD1. Germline loops: CDR1 LNHDA, CDR2 SQIVND (reference sequence). The CDR3 is 12 residues long. The junction had 11 bases not matched to a gene; V was cut back by 6 bases and J by 15 bases. CDR3 region: CASSEQGSRPHF. The CDR3 DNA reads as TGTGCCAGTAGCGAACAGGGGTCAAGGCCGCATTTT.

The J gene is TRBJ2-3, the V gene TRBV7-9; D assignment may be TRBD1 or TRBD2 (5 bases each). Trimming cost V 5 bases and J 4 bases, with 13 bases left between them. Germline V gene data show CDR1 as SEHNR and CDR2 as FQNEAQ (reference sequence). This CDR3 spans 14 amino acids. The CDR3 DNA sequence: TGTGCCAGCAGCCTAGAGGGGTTGTCAGATACGCAGTATTTT. The encoded protein is CASSLEGLSDTQYF.

The chain uses TRBV6-5 and TRBJ1-2; D gene unclear. The CDR3 totals 16 residues. CDR1 and CDR2 (germline): MNHEY, SVGAGI. Trimming cost V 0 bases and J 4 bases, with 15 bases left between them. The chain's CDR3 is CASSYSTSGSSYGYTF. CDR3 coding DNA: TGTGCCAGCAGTTACTCGACCTCAGGCAGCTCCTATGGCTACACCTTC.

The chain has TRBV30 and TRBJ1-4, with TRBD1 identical over 8 bases. The CDR3 spans 13 residues. Germline CDR1 reads GTSNPN; CDR2 reads SVGIG (reference sequence). With 5 bases clipped from V and 10 bases from J, the junction kept 9 bases outside the gene matches. The CDR3 DNA is TGTGCCTGGGGATATACAGGGGGGGTAAAACTGTTTTTT. Its translation: CAWGYTGGVKLFF.

V gene TRBV2 combines with J gene TRBJ2-7; perhaps TRBD1 as D (5 bases). Germline CDR1 SNHLY, CDR2 FYNNEI. V gave up 3 bases and J gave up 4 bases, with 28 bases separating them. The CDR3 has 19 amino acids. The DNA of the CDR3 is TGTGCCAGCAGTGAGTCCTTCCTGACTCCAGGGTTCCCTAGTTACGAGCAGTACTTC. As protein: CASSESFLTPGFPSYEQYF.

This clone has a single count. This chain uses TRBV7-6 with TRBJ2-1; D is unclear. With 4 bases removed from V and 3 bases from J, the gap between germline ends came to 1 base. The germline gives CDR1 SGHVS, CDR2 FNYEAQ. The CDR3 is 11 residues long. The CDR3 nucleotides read TGTGCCAGCAGCTACTACAATGAGCAGTTCTTC. Its translation is CASSYYNEQFF. Full variable domain (outside the CDR3, taken from reference TRBV7-6 and TRBJ2-1): GAGVSQSPRYKVTKRGQDVALRCDPISGHVSLYWYRQALGQGPEFLTYFNYEAQQDKSGLPNDRFSAERPEGSISTLTIQRTEQRDSAMYRCASSYYNEQFFGPGTRLTVL.

The chain recombines TRBV5-4 with TRBJ2-2; unclear D gene. CDR1 and CDR2 (germline): SGHNT, YYREEE (reference sequence). This CDR3 comprises 14 residues. Trimming shortened V by 2 bases and J by 0 bases, and 5 bases separated the two germline ends. The CDR3 here is CASSFPANTGELFF. As DNA, the CDR3 is TGTGCCAGCAGCTTCCCTGCGAACACCGGGGAGCTGTTTTTT.

V gene TRBV4-1 combines with J gene TRBJ2-5; 12 nucleotides agree with TRBD2. V trimming: 5 bases; J trimming: 0 bases; junction bases outside the gene matches: 10. The CDR3 length is 18 residues. Germline V gene lookup returns CDR1 MGHRA and CDR2 YSYEKL. This CDR3 reads CASSSGTSGLFYQETQYF. The CDR3 bases are TGCGCCAGCAGCTCAGGGACTAGCGGGCTATTTTACCAAGAGACCCAGTACTTC.

This clone showed up just once. V gene TRBV7-9 combines with J gene TRBJ1-2; 10 nucleotides line up with TRBD1. Per germline, CDR1 SEHNR and CDR2 FQNEAQ (reference sequence). This CDR3 spans 14 amino acids. The J segment lost 8 bases and the V segment lost 1 base, leaving 4 bases of the junction unmatched. CDR3 amino acids: CASSLGGQGDGYTF. CDR3 DNA: TGTGCCAGCAGCTTAGGAGGACAGGGGGACGGCTACACCTTC.

J is TRBJ2-5 and V is TRBV10-1; tentatively, D is TRBD1 (6 bases). Germline CDR1 is WNHNN and CDR2 is SYGVQD (reference sequence). Trimming removed 6 bases from V and 1 base from J, with 9 bases in between. This CDR3 contains 13 residues. In nucleotides, the CDR3 is TGCGCCAGCAGCAGGGGTACCCAAGAGACCCAGTACTTC. Its protein is CASSRGTQETQYF.

The chain employs TRBV27 and TRBJ1-6; D unresolved. The CDR3 is made up of 14 amino acids. The V end lost 3 bases, the J end lost 9 bases, and 12 bases lay between the germline ends. CDR1 is MNHEY and CDR2 is SMNVEV in the germline V gene (reference sequence). CDR3 residues: CASSFGPEGSPLHF. The CDR3 DNA reads TGTGCCAGCAGTTTTGGCCCGGAGGGTTCACCCCTCCACTTT.